The clone carrying this T cell receptor (beta chain) was detected a few times. This specimen comes from a study of blood T cell repertoires in COVID-19. Assay used: immunoSEQ multiplex PCR; TCRdb lists only in-frame clones, some missing. Of roughly 140,000 clones listed, roughly 80% are singletons. The CDR3 has 15 amino acids. V was shortened by 1 base and J by 6 bases, with 12 bases between the two germline ends. Germline lookup yields CDR1 LGHDT and CDR2 YNNKEL (reference sequence). Source material: peripheral blood. The V gene is TRBV3-1 (or the pseudogene TRBV3-2), the J gene TRBJ2-2; tentatively, D is TRBD2 (6 bases). This sequence was found in a human donor in a cohort sampled during active COVID-19. The CDR3 here is CASSQGFVAAGELFF. The CDR3 region has the DNA TGTGCCAGCAGCCAAGGCTTCGTAGCGGCCGGGGAGCTGTTTTTT.